This entry concerns a single TCR beta chain. The entry originates in a study of blood T cell repertoires in COVID-19. The overall study: PBMCs, B-cell-depleted T cells, or T cells were the source of the cDNA or gDNA that made up the material.

Here immunoSEQ multiplex PCR was the method, and the copy in TCRdb shows in-frame clones only, minus some. The sample shows 20,000 to 30,000 clones, more than 75% of them seen only once. This TCR was recovered from a human donor with active COVID-19. The donor label of this sample is uncertain. The specimen was peripheral blood.

CDR3: CASSTRQGAGTGELFF. The CDR3 DNA is TGTGCCAGCAGTACTCGACAGGGGGCGGGCACCGGGGAGCTGTTTTTT. The genes are TRBV28 and TRBJ2-2, with TRBD1 identical over 10 bases. CDR3 length: 16 residues. Looked up from germline, CDR1 is MDHEN and CDR2 is SYDVKM. V gave up 5 bases and J gave up 4 bases; unmatched junction bases: 7.